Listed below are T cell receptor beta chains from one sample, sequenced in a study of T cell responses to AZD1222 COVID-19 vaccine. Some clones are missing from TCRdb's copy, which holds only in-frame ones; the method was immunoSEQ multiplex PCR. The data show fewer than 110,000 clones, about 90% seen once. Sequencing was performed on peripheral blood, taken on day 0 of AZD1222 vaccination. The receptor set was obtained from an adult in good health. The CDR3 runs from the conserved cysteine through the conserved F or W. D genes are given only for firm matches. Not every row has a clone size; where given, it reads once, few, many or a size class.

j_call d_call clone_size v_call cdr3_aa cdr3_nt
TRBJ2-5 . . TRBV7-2 CASSPTRLRETQYF TGTGCCAGCAGCCCTACTAGGTTAAGAGAGACCCAGTACTTC
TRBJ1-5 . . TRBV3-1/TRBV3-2 CASSQEEAAPQHF TGTGCCAGCAGCCAGGAGGAAGCAGCGCCCCAGCATTTT
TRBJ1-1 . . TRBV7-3 CASSLDSSRGTEAFF TGTGCCAGCAGCTTAGACAGCTCTCGGGGCACTGAAGCTTTCTTT
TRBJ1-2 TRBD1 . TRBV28 CASTWTGGYGYTF TGTGCCAGCACGTGGACAGGGGGCTATGGCTACACCTTC
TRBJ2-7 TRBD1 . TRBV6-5 CASSILTGSYEQYF TGTGCCAGCAGTATATTGACAGGGTCTTACGAGCAGTACTTC
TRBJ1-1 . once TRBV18 CASSPQGRTEAFF TGTGCCAGCTCACCACAGGGGAGGACTGAAGCTTTCTTT
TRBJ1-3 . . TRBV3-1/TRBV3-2 CASSLRSSGNTIYF TGTGCCAGCAGCCTCAGGAGCTCTGGAAACACCATATATTTT
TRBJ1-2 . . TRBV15 CATSYGSEHGYTF TGTGCCACCAGCTATGGGTCTGAACATGGCTACACCTTC
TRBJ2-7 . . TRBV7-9 CASSLSGYEQYF TGTGCCAGCAGCTTATCAGGGTACGAGCAGTACTTC
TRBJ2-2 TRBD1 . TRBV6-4 CASRLIQGSGELFF TGTGCCAGCCGCCTTATACAGGGGTCCGGGGAGCTGTTTTTT
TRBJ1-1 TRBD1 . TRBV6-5 CASSHRGMEAFF TGTGCCAGCAGCCACAGGGGGATGGAAGCTTTCTTT
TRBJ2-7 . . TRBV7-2 CASSPRLSRGEQYF TGTGCCAGCAGCCCAAGACTAAGTAGAGGTGAGCAGTACTTC
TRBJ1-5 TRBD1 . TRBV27 CASSPGTGVSNQPQHF TGTGCCAGCAGTCCCGGGACAGGGGTTTCCAATCAGCCCCAGCATTTT
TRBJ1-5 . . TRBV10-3 CAIQRNSNQPQHF TGTGCCATCCAAAGAAATAGCAATCAGCCCCAGCATTTT
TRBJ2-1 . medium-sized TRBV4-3 CAASKAVTPRDEQFF TGCGCCGCCTCCAAGGCGGTAACACCCAGAGATGAGCAGTTCTTC
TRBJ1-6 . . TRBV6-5 CASSGEIRSPLHF TGTGCCAGCAGCGGGGAGATCCGCTCACCCCTCCACTTT
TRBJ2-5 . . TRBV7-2 CASSLVGIGYQETQYF TGTGCCAGCAGCTTAGTAGGCATAGGGTACCAAGAGACCCAGTACTTC
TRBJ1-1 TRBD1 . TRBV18 CASSPPGQGYSDTEAFF TGTGCCAGCTCACCACCTGGACAGGGATACTCCGACACTGAAGCTTTCTTT
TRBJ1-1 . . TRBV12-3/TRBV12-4 CASSVGARAFF TGTGCCAGCAGTGTGGGGGCCCGGGCTTTCTTT
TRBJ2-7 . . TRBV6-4 CASRHEQYF TGTGCCAGCAGGCACGAGCAGTACTTC
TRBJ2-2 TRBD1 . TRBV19 CASSTRDRLTGELFF TGTGCCAGTAGTACCCGGGACAGGTTGACCGGGGAGCTGTTTTTT
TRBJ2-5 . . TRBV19 CASSIAGLAKETQYF TGTGCCAGTAGTATAGCGGGCCTAGCCAAAGAGACCCAGTACTTC
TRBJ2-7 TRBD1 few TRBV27 CASSLIGTGFTYEQYF TGTGCCAGCAGTTTGATCGGGACAGGATTCACCTACGAGCAGTACTTC
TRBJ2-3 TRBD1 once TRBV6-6 CASSLRQGGRDTQYF TGTGCCAGCAGCCTCCGACAGGGCGGTAGAGATACGCAGTATTTT
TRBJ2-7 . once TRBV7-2 CASSFRGEQYF TGTGCCAGCAGCTTTAGGGGCGAGCAGTACTTC
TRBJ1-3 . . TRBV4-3 CASSQDFGGTGNTIYF TGCGCCAGCAGCCAAGATTTTGGGGGTACTGGAAACACCATATATTTT
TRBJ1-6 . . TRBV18 CASSPPGGSESPLHF TGTGCCAGCTCACCACCGGGGGGGTCGGAATCACCCCTCCACTTT
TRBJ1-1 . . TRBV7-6 CASSSTVMNTEAFF TGTGCCAGCAGCTCCACAGTGATGAACACTGAAGCTTTCTTT
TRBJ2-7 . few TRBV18 CASSPPGYEQYF TGTGCCAGCTCACCTCCCGGCTACGAGCAGTACTTC
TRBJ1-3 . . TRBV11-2 CASSLEEGVGRNTIYF TGTGCCAGCAGCTTAGAAGAGGGGGTCGGGAGAAACACCATATATTTT
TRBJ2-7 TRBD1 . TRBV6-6 CASSFRQGTAEQYF TGTGCCAGCAGTTTCCGACAGGGGACAGCCGAGCAGTACTTC
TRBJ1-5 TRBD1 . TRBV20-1 CSASRQGGDQPQHF TGCAGTGCTAGTAGACAGGGCGGAGATCAGCCCCAGCATTTT
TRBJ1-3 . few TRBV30 CAWSRDSGSGNTIYF TGTGCCTGGAGTAGGGACTCCGGCTCTGGAAACACCATATATTTT